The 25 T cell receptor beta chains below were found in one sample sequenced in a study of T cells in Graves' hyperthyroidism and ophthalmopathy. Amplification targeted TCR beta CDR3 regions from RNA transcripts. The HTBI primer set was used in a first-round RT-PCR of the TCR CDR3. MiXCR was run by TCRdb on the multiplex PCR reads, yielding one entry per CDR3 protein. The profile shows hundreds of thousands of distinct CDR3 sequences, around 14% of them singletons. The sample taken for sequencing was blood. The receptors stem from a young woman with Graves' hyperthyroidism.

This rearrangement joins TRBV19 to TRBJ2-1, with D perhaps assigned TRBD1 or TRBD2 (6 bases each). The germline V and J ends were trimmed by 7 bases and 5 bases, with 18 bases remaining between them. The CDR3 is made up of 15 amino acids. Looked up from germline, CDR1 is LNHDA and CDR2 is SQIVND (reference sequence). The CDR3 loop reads CASKAGGADNNEQFF. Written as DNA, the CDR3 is TGTGCCAGTAAGGCCGGGGGCGCGGATAACAATGAGCAGTTCTTC.

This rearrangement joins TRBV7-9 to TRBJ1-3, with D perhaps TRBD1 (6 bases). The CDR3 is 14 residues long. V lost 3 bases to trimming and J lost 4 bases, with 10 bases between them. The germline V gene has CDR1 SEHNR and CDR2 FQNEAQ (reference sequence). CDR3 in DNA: TGTGCCAGCAGCTTCCAGGGGCAAGGAAACACCATATATTTT. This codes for CASSFQGQGNTIYF.

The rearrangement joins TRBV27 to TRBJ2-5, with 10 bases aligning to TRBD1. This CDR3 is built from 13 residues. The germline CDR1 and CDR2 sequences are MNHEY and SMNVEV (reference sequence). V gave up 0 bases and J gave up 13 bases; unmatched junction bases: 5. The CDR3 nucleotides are TGTGCCAGCAGTTTATCCGGACAGGGGGATTCGTACTTC. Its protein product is CASSLSGQGDSYF.

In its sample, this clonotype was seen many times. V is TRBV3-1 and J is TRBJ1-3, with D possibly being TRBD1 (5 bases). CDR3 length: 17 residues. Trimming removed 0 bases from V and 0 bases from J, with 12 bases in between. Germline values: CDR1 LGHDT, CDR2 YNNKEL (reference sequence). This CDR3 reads CASSQERGGHSGNTIYF. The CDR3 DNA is TGTGCCAGCAGCCAAGAAAGGGGCGGGCACTCTGGAAACACCATATATTTT.

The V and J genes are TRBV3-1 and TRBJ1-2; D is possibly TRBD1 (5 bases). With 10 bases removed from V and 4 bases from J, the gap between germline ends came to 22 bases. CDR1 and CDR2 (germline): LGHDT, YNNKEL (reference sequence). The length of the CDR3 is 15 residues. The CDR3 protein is CAIIPLDTPGYGYTF. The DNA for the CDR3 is TGTGCCATCATCCCGTTGGACACCCCTGGCTATGGCTACACCTTC.

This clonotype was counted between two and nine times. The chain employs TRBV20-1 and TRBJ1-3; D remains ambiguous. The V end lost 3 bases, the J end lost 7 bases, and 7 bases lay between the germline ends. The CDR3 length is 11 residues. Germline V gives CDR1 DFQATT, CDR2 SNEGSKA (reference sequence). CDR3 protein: CSASPLNTIYF. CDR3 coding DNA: TGCAGTGCTAGCCCATTGAACACCATATATTTT.

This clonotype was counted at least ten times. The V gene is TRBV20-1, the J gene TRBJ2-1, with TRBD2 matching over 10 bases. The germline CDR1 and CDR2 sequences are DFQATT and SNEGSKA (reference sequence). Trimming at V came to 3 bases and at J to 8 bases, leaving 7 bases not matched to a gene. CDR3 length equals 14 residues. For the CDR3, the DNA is TGCAGTGCTAGCTCTAGCGGGAGCGTTGATGAGCAGTTCTTC. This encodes CSASSSGSVDEQFF.

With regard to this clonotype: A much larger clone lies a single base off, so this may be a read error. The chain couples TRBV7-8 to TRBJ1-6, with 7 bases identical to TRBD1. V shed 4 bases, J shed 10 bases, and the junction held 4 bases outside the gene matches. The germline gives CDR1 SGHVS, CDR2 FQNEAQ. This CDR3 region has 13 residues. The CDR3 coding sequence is TGTGCCAGCAGCTCTTACAGGGGCTCACCCCTCCACTTT. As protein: CASSSYRGSPLHF.

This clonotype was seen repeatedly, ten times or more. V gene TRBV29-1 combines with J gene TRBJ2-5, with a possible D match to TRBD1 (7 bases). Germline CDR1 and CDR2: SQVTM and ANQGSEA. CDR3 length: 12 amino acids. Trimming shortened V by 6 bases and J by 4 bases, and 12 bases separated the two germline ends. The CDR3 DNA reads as TGCAGCGTAGGTCAGGGGGGAGAGACCCAGTACTTC. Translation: CSVGQGGETQYF.

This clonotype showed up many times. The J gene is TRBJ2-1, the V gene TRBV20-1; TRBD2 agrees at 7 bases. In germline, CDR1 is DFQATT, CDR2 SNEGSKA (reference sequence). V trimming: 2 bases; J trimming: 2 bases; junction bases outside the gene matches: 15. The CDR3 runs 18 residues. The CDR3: CSARPAGVWDPPYNEQFF. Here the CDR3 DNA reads TGCAGTGCTAGACCCGCGGGGGTATGGGACCCACCCTACAATGAGCAGTTCTTC.

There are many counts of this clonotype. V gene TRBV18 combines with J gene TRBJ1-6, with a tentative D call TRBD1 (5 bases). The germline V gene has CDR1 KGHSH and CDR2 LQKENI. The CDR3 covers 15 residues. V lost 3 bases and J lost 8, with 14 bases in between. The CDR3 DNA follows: TGTGCCAGCTCACCTTGGTCCCAGGGTCATTCACCCCTCCACTTT. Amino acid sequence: CASSPWSQGHSPLHF.

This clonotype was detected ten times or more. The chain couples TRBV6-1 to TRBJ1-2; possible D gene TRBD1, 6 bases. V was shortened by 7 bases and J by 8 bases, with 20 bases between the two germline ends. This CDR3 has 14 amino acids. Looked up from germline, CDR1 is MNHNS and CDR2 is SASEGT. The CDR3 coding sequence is TGTGCCAGCACCGCGGACAGCCGCCAGGGGGGCTACACCTTC. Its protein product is CASTADSRQGGYTF.

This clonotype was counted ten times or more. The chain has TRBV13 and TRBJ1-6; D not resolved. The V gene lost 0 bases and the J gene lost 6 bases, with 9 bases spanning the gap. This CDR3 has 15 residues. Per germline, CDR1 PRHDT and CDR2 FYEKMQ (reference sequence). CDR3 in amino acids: CASSLGRALNSPLHF. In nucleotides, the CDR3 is TGTGCCAGCAGCTTAGGAAGGGCCCTTAATTCACCCCTCCACTTT. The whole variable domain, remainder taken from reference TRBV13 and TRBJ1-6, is AAGVIQSPRHLIKEKRETATLKCYPIPRHDTVYWYQQGPGQDPQFLISFYEKMQSDKGSIPDRFSAQQFSDYHSELNMSSLELGDSALYFCASSLGRALNSPLHFGNGTRLTVT.

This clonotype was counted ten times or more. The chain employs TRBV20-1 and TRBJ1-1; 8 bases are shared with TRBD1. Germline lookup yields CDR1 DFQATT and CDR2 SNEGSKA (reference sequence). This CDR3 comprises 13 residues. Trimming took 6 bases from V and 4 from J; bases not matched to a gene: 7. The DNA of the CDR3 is TGCAGTGCACCACAGGGGGGAGTCACTGAAGCTTTCTTT. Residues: CSAPQGGVTEAFF.

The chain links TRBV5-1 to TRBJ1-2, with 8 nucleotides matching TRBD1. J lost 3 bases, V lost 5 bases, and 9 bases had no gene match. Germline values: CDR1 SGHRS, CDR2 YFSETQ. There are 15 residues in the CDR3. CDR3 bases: TGCGCCAGCAGGCCTACGACAGGGGATCACTATGGCTACACCTTC. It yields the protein CASRPTTGDHYGYTF.

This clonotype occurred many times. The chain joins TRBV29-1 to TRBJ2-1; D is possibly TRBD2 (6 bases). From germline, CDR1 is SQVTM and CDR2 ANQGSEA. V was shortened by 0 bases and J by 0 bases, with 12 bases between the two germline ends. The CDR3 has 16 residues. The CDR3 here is CSVEDVEGSSYNEQFF. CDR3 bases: TGCAGCGTTGAAGATGTGGAGGGGAGCTCCTACAATGAGCAGTTCTTC.

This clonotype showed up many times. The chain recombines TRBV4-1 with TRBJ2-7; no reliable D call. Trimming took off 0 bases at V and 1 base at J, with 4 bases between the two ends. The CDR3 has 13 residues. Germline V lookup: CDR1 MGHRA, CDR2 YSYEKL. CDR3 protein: CASSQDGSYEQYF. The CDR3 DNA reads TGCGCCAGCAGCCAAGATGGGTCCTACGAGCAGTACTTC.

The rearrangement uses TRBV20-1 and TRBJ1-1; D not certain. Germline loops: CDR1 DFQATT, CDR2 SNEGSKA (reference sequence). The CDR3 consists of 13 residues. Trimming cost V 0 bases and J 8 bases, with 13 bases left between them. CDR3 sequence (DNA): TGCAGTGCTAGAGATTGGGCCCCAGAAGAAGCTTTCTTT. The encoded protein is CSARDWAPEEAFF.

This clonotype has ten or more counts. The DNA for the CDR3 is TGTGCTAGTGGTTTTCTGTTAAGCAATCAGCCCCAGCATTTT. Translating it yields CASGFLLSNQPQHF. This chain links TRBV12-5 with TRBJ1-5, with D hard to call. This CDR3 is 14 amino acids long. Germline V gene lookup returns CDR1 LGHNT and CDR2 FRNRAP. Trimming cost V 3 bases and J 1 base, with 7 bases left between them.

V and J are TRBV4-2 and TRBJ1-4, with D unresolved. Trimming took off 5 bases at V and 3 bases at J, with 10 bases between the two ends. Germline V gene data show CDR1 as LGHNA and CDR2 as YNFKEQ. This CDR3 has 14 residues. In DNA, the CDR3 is TGTGCCAGCAGCTTTCCTGGGGCTAATGAAAAACTGTTTTTT. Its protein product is CASSFPGANEKLFF.

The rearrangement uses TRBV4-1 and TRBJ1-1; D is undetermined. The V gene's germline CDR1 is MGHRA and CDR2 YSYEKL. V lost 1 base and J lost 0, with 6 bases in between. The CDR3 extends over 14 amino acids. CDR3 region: CASSQARLNTEAFF. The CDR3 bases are TGCGCCAGCAGCCAAGCGCGATTGAACACTGAAGCTTTCTTT.

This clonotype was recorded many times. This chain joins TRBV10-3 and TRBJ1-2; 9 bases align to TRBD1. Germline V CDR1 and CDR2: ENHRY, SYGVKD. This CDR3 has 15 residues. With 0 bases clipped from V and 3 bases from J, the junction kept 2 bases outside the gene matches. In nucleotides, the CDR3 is TGTGCCATCAGTGAGTCACGGACAGGGGACTATGGCTACACCTTC. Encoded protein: CAISESRTGDYGYTF.

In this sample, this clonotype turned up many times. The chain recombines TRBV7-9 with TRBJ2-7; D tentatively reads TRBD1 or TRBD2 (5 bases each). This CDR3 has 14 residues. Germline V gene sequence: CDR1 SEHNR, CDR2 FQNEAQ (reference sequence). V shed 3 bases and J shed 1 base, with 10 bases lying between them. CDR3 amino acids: CASSLGDLSYEQYF. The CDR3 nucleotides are TGTGCCAGCAGCTTGGGGGACCTTTCCTACGAGCAGTACTTC. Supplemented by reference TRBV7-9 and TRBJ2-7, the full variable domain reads DTGVSQNPRHKITKRGQNVTFRCDPISEHNRLYWYRQTLGQGPEFLTYFQNEAQLEKSRLLSDRFSAERPKGSFSTLEIQRTEQGDSAMYLCASSLGDLSYEQYFGPGTRLTVT.

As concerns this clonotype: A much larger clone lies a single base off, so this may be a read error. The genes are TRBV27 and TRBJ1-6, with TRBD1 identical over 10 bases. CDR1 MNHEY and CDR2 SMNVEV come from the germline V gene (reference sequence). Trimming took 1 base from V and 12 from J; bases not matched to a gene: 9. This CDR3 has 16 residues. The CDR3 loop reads CASSLLAGQGTKPLHF. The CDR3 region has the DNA TGTGCCAGCAGTTTATTAGCGGGACAGGGGACCAAACCCCTCCACTTT.

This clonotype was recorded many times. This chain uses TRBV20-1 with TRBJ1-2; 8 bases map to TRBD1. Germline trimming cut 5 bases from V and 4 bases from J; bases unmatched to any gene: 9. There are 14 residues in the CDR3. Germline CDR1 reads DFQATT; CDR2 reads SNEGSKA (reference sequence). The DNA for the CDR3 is TGCAGTGCTGGACCAAGACAGGGGTTCTATGGCTACACCTTC. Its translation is CSAGPRQGFYGYTF.